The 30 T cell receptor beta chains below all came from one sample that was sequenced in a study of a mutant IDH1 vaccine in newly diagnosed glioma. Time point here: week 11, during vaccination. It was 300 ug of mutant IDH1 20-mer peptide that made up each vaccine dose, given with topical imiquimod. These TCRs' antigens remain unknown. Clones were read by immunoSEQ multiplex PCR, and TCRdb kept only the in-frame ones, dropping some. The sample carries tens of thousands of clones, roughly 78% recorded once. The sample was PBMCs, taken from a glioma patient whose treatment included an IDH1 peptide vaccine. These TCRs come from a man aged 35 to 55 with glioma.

The CDR3 loop is CASSLFLRVSSYEQYF. In nucleotides, the CDR3 is TGTGCCAGCAGCTTATTCTTGCGGGTTAGCTCCTACGAGCAGTACTTC. This chain joins TRBV11-2 and TRBJ2-7, with TRBD2 as a possible D gene (5 bases). V lost 2 bases and J lost 0, with 14 bases in between. Germline CDR1 SGHAT, CDR2 FQNNGV. The CDR3 consists of 16 residues.

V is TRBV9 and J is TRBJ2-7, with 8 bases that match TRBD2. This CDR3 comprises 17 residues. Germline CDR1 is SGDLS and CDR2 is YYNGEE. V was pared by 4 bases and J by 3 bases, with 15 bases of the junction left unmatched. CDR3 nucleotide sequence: TGTGCCAGCAGCAGAGGGGACGGGCTAGCGGGTTTCTACGAGCAGTACGTC. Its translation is CASSRGDGLAGFYEQYV.

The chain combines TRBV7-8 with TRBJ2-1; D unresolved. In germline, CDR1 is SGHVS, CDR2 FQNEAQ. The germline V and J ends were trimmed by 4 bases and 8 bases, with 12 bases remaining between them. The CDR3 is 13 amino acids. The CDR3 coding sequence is TGTGCCAGCAGCTCGGTGGTGCCCTATGAGCAGTTCTTC. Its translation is CASSSVVPYEQFF.

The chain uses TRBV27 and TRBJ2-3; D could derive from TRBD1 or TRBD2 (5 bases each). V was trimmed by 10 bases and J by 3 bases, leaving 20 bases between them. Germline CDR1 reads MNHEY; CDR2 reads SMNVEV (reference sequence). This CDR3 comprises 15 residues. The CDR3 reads CATREYKGSTDTQYF. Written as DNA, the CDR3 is TGTGCCACCAGAGAGTATAAGGGGAGTACAGATACGCAGTATTTT.

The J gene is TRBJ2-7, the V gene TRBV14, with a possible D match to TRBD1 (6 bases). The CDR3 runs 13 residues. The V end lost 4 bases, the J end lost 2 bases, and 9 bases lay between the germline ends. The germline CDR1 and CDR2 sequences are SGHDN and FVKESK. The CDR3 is CASSRDTAYEQYF. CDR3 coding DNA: TGTGCCAGCAGCCGGGACACTGCCTACGAGCAGTACTTC.

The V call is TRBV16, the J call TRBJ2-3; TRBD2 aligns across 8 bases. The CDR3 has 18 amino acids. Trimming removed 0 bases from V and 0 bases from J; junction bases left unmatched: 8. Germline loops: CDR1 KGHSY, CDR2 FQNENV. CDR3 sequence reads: CASSQSGLAGPSTDTQYF. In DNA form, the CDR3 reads TGTGCCAGCAGCCAATCCGGCCTAGCGGGCCCTAGCACAGATACGCAGTATTTT. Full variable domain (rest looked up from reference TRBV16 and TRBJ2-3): GEEVAQTPKHLVRGEGQKAKLYCAPIKGHSYVFWYQQVLKNEFKFLISFQNENVFDETGMPKERFSAKCLPNSPCSLEIQATKLEDSAVYFCASSQSGLAGPSTDTQYFGPGTRLTVL.

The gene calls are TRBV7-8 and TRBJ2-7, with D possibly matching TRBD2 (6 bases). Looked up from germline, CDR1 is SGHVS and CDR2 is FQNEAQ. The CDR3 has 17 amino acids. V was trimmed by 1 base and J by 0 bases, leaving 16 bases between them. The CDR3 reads CASSLVVLAESSYEQYF. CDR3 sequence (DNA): TGTGCCAGCAGCTTAGTTGTACTAGCAGAGAGCTCCTACGAGCAGTACTTC.

Here the CDR3 reads CASSGFNEQFF. In DNA, the CDR3 is TGTGCCAGCAGTGGGTTCAATGAGCAGTTCTTC. The chain carries TRBV2 and TRBJ2-1, with D unclear. The CDR3 extends over 11 amino acids. Trimming left V 4 bases short and J 6 bases short, with 4 bases between. Germline-derived CDR1 and CDR2 are SNHLY and FYNNEI.

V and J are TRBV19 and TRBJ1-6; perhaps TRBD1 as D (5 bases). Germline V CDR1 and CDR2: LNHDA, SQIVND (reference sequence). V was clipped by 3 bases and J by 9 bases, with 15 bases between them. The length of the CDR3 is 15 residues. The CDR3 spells CASSIAEGSSSPLHF. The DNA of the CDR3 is TGTGCCAGTAGTATTGCCGAGGGGTCTAGTTCACCCCTCCACTTT.

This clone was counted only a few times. CDR3 amino acids: CASSLNSLYEQYV. For the CDR3, the DNA is TGTGCCAGCAGCTTAAACAGTTTATACGAGCAGTACGTC. J is TRBJ2-7 and V is TRBV13, with D unresolved. The V end lost 2 bases, the J end lost 4 bases, and 9 bases lay between the germline ends. The CDR3 is made up of 13 amino acids. The V gene's germline CDR1 is PRHDT and CDR2 FYEKMQ (reference sequence).

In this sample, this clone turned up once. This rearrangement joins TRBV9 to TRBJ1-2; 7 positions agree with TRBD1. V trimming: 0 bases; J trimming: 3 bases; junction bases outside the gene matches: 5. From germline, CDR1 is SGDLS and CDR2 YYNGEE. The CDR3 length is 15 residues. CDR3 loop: CASSVDSGGDYGYTF. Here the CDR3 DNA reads TGTGCCAGCAGCGTAGATTCAGGGGGGGACTATGGCTACACCTTC.

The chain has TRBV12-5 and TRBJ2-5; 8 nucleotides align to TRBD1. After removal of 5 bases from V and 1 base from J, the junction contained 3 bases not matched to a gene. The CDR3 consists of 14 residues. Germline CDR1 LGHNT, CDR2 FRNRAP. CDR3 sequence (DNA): TGTGCTAGTGGTGCAACAGGGGGCCAAGAGACCCAGTACTTC. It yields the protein CASGATGGQETQYF. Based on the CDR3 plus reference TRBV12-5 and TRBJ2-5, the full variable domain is DARVTQTPRHKVTEMGQEVTMRCQPILGHNTVFWYRQTMMQGLELLAYFRNRAPLDDSGMPKDRFSAEMPDATLATLKIQPSEPRDSAVYFCASGATGGQETQYFGPGTRLLVL.

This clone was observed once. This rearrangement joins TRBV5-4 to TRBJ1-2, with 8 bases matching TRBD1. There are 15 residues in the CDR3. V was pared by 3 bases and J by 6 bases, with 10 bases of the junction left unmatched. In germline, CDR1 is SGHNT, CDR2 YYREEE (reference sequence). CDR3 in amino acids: CASSSDRGNLDGYTF. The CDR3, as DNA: TGTGCCAGCAGCTCCGACAGGGGAAATTTAGATGGCTACACCTTC.

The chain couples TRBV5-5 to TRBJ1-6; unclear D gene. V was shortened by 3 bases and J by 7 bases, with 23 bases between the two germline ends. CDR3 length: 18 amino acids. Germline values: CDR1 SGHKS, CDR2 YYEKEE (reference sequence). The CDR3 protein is CASSSVVLSGMKNSPLHF. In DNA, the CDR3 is TGTGCCAGCAGCTCTGTCGTTTTGTCAGGAATGAAAAATTCACCCCTCCACTTT.

CDR3 sequence: CASSSWEDTEAFF. Written as DNA, the CDR3 is TGCGCCAGCAGCTCCTGGGAGGACACTGAAGCTTTCTTT. The rearrangement uses TRBV5-1 and TRBJ1-1; D uncertain. Trimming shortened V by 3 bases and J by 3 bases, and 9 bases separated the two germline ends. The CDR3 totals 13 residues. Germline values: CDR1 SGHRS, CDR2 YFSETQ.

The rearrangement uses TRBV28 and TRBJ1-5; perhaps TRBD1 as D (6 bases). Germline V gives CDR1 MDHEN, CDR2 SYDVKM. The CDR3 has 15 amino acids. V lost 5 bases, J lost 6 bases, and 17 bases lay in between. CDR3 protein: CASSQVPGGIQPQHF. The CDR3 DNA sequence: TGTGCCAGCAGTCAGGTCCCCGGGGGCATTCAGCCCCAGCATTTT.

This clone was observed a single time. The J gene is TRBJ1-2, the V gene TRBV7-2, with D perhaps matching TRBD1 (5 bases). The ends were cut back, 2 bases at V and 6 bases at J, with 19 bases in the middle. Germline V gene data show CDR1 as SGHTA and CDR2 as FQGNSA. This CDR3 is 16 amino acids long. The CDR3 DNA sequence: TGTGCCAGCAGCTTAACTCTATCGGGCTCGGGGCATGGCTACACCTTC. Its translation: CASSLTLSGSGHGYTF.

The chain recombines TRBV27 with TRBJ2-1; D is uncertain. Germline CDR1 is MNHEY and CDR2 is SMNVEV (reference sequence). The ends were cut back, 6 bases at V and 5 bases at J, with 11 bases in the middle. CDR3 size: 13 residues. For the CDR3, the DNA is TGTGCCAGCAGGGGCGGAGCAAACAATGAGCAGTTCTTC. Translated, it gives CASRGGANNEQFF.

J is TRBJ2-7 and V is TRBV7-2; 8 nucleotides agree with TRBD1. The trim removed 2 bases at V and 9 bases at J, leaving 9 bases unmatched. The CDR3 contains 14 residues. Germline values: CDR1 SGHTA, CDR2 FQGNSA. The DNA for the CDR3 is TGTGCCAGCAGCTTATCCGGACAGGGCCTCGGGCAGTACGTC. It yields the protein CASSLSGQGLGQYV.

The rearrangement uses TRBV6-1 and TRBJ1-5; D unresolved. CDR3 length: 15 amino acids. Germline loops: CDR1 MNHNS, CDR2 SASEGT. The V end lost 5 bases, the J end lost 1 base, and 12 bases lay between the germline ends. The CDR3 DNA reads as TGTGCCAGCAGTCCTCTCGGTTCGAGCAATCAGCCCCAGCATTTT. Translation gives CASSPLGSSNQPQHF.

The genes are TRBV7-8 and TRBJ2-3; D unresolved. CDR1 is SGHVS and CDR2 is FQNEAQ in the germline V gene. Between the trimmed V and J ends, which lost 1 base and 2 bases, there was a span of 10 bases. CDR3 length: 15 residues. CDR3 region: CASSLERNPTDTQYF. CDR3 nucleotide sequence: TGTGCCAGCAGCTTAGAGCGCAACCCCACAGATACGCAGTATTTT.

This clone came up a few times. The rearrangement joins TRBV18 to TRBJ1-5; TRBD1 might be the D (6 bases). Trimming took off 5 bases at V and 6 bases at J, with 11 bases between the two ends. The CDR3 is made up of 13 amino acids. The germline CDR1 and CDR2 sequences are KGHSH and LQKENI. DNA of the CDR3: TGTGCCAGCTCAGTCAAACAGGGTCAGCCCCAGCATTTT. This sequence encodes CASSVKQGQPQHF.

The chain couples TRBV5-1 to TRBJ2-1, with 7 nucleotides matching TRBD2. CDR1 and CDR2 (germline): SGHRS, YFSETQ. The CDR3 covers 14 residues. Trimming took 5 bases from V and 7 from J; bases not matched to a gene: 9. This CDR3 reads CASRLREHGNEQFF. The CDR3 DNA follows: TGCGCCAGCAGACTGCGGGAGCACGGGAATGAGCAGTTCTTC.

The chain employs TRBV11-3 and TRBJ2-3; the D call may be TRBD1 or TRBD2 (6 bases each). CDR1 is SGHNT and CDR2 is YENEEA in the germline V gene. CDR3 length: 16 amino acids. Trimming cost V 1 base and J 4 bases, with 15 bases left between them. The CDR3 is CASSLVGQGGSDTQYF. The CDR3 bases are TGTGCCAGCAGCTTAGTCGGACAAGGGGGGTCAGATACGCAGTATTTT.

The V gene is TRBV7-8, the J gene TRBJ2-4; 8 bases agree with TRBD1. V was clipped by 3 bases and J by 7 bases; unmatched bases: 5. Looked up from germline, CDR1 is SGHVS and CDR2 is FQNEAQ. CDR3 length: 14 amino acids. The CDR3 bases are TGTGCCAGCAGCTTGCAGGACAGGGTCAACATTCAGTACTTC. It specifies CASSLQDRVNIQYF.

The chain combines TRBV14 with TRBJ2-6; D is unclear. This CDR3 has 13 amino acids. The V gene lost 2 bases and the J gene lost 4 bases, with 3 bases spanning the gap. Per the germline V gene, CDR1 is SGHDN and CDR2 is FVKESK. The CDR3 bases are TGTGCCAGCAGCCAAACGGGGGCCAACGTCCTGACTTTC. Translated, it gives CASSQTGANVLTF.

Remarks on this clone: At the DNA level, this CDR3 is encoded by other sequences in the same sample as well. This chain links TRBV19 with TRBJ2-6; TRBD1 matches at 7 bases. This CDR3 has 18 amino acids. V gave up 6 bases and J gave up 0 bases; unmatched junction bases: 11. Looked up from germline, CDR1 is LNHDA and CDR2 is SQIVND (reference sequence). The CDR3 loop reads CASSRGISESSGANVLTF. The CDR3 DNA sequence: TGTGCCAGTAGCAGGGGGATCAGCGAAAGCTCTGGGGCCAACGTCCTGACTTTC.

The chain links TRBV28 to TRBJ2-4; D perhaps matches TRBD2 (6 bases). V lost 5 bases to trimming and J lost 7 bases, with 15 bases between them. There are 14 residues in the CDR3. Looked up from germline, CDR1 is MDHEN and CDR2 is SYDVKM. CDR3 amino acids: CASSPPLRGNIQYF. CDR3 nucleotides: TGTGCCAGCAGTCCCCCCCTACGGGGGAACATTCAGTACTTC.

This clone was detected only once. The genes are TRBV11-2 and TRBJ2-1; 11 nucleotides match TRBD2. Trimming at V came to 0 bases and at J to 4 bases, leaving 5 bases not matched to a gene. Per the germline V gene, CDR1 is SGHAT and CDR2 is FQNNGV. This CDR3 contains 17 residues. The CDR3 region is CASSLDKGLAGYNEQFF. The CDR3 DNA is TGTGCCAGCAGCTTAGATAAAGGACTAGCGGGTTACAATGAGCAGTTCTTC. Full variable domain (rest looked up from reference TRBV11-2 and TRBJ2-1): EAGVAQSPRYKIIEKRQSVAFWCNPISGHATLYWYQQILGQGPKLLIQFQNNGVVDDSQLPKDRFSAERLKGVDSTLKIQPAKLEDSAVYLCASSLDKGLAGYNEQFFGPGTRLTVL.

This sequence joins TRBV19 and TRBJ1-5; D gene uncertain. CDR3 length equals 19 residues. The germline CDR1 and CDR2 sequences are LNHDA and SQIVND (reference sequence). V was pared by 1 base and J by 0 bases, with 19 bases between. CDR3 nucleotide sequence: TGTGCCAGTAGTATAGGCCGGGATCCCGGGTTGTATAGCAATCAGCCCCAGCATTTT. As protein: CASSIGRDPGLYSNQPQHF. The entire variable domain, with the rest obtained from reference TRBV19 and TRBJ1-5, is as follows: DGGITQSPKYLFRKEGQNVTLSCEQNLNHDAMYWYRQDPGQGLRLIYYSQIVNDFQKGDIAEGYSVSREKKESFPLTVTSAQKNPTAFYLCASSIGRDPGLYSNQPQHFGDGTRLSIL.